Here is one T cell receptor beta chain with its context. Antigen: not known. These data are taken from a study of CD8 T cells in ankylosing spondylitis. The CDR3 is 16 amino acids. CDR1 is LGHDT, CDR2 YNNKEL, per germline (reference sequence). Trimming removed 1 base from V and 4 bases from J, with 16 bases in between. Study-level findings and limits: Made up of under ten highly homologous variants, a TCR beta motif appeared characteristic of ankylosing spondylitis blood. Earlier literature documents some of the motif variants in reactive arthritis synovial fluid and blood.

MiXCR, run by TCRdb on the 5' RACE reads, gives a single entry per CDR3 protein. This table has 250,000 to 300,000 distinct CDR3 sequences, around 20% appearing once. This receptor was taken from a male donor with ankylosing spondylitis or in good health (not recorded which). V usage is TRBV3-1 and J usage is TRBJ1-2; maybe TRBD1 (5 bases). The sequenced sample consisted of blood, either unsorted or a sorted T cell fraction (not recorded which). CDR3 sequence reads: CASSQGGTRGGYGYTF. The CDR3 DNA reads TGTGCCAGCAGCCAAGGAGGTACCCGGGGCGGCTATGGCTACACCTTC.